This T cell receptor (beta chain) was retrieved from a study of T cells in women clearing cervical HPV infection. Sequenced by immunoSEQ multiplex PCR; TCRdb stores in-frame clones only, minus some. With approximately 39,000 clones in the sample, the ten largest clones hold about 3.7%. CDR1 and CDR2 from the germline V gene are LGHNA and YNFKEQ. V dropped 3 bases and J dropped 1; count of bases not matched to a gene: 15. The length of the CDR3 is 21 residues. Note on this clone: Sequencing ends 3 residues short of the CDR3 end; the germline J gene provides the rest.

The gene calls are TRBV4-2 and TRBJ2-6, with 10 bases that match TRBD2. The specimen sequenced was blood buffy coat. This receptor was taken from a woman aged 18 to 75 with a cervical HPV16 infection that either progressed to CIN3+ or cleared (not recorded which). Partial CDR3 DNA: TGTGCCAGCAGCCATACGGAAGATTTAGCGGGGGGATTATCTGGGGCCAACGTC. This codes for CASSHTEDLAGGLSGANV. The full CDR3 protein is CASSHTEDLAGGLSGANVLTF.